These 4 T cell receptor beta chains were all obtained from the same sample, sequenced in a study of HIV-infected patients and healthy controls. TCRdb reprocessed the 5' RACE reads via MiXCR and lists one record per CDR3 protein. In the table there are about 67,000 distinct CDR3 sequences, roughly a sixth of which are singletons. The sequenced sample consisted of CD4+ T cells from blood. The receptors come from a human donor in good health.

This clonotype was detected many times. This chain joins TRBV20-1 and TRBJ2-5; maybe TRBD2 (6 bases). Between the trimmed V and J ends, which lost 3 bases and 5 bases, there was a span of 13 bases. Germline V gene data show CDR1 as DFQATT and CDR2 as SNEGSKA (reference sequence). This CDR3 is built from 13 residues. The CDR3 here is CSASRDSPETQYF. The CDR3 region has the DNA TGCAGTGCTAGCCGGGACTCCCCGGAGACCCAGTACTTC.

This clonotype was seen ten or more times. The chain combines TRBV20-1 with TRBJ2-1; 7 bases fit TRBD1. V was clipped by 5 bases and J by 4 bases; unmatched bases: 5. CDR1 is DFQATT and CDR2 is SNEGSKA in the germline V gene (reference sequence). The CDR3 has 13 residues. This CDR3 reads CSAYLGQYNEQFF. CDR3 coding DNA: TGCAGTGCTTACTTGGGACAGTACAATGAGCAGTTCTTC.

This clonotype was detected many times. This rearrangement joins TRBV7-8 to TRBJ2-7, with D perhaps matching TRBD2 (5 bases). This CDR3 region has 14 residues. Trimming took 5 bases from V and 3 from J, leaving 14 bases between them. CDR1 is SGHVS, CDR2 FQNEAQ, per germline. The CDR3 DNA reads TGTGCCAGCAGCCCTGTACGAGGGAACTACGAGCAGTACTTC. Protein product: CASSPVRGNYEQYF.

This clonotype was seen a handful of times. The chain carries TRBV27 and TRBJ1-6; 10 bases fit TRBD1. The germline CDR1 and CDR2 sequences are MNHEY and SMNVEV (reference sequence). V shed 5 bases, J shed 6 bases, and the junction held 10 bases outside the gene matches. The CDR3 is 17 amino acids. CDR3 in amino acids: CASSQGLTGGRNSPLHF. Here the CDR3 DNA reads TGTGCCAGCAGTCAAGGACTGACAGGGGGCCGTAATTCACCCCTCCACTTT.